This T cell receptor beta chain comes out of a study of beta chain features in type 1 diabetes. The investigators reverse transcribed all of the isolated RNA, so they sequenced expressed TCRB transcripts. Assay: immunoSEQ multiplex PCR; the TCRdb copy retains only in-frame clones and omits some. The table lists 130,000 to 150,000 clones, nearly 9.5% of them singletons. The CDR3 is 15 amino acids. V trimming: 0 bases; J trimming: 5 bases; junction bases outside the gene matches: 4. Germline loops: CDR1 SEHNR, CDR2 FQNEAQ (reference sequence). This chain connects TRBV7-9 to TRBJ2-5; 9 bases are shared with TRBD1. The sequence was obtained from a man between 18 and 35 years old in good health. The sequenced sample consisted of central memory CD4+ T cells from blood. DNA for the CDR3: TGTGCCAGCAGCTTAGCCGGGACAGGGAGGGAGACCCAGTACTTC. Translating it yields CASSLAGTGRETQYF. The complete variable domain, with remaining parts taken from reference TRBV7-9 and TRBJ2-5, reads DTGVSQNPRHKITKRGQNVTFRCDPISEHNRLYWYRQTLGQGPEFLTYFQNEAQLEKSRLLSDRFSAERPKGSFSTLEIQRTEQGDSAMYLCASSLAGTGRETQYFGPGTRLLVL.